A single sample is the source of the 19 T cell receptor beta chains below, sequenced in a study. TCRdb used MiXCR to reprocess the 5' RACE reads, holding one entry per CDR3 protein. The sample has some 60,000 distinct CDR3 sequences; approximately 29% are singletons. The sequenced material came from tumor-infiltrating naive CD4+ T cells sorted from the breast tumor. As for subset: naive CD4+ T cells, CD4+CD45RA+CD25-. These receptors all stem from a female donor with breast cancer.

This clonotype turned up a few times. This chain joins TRBV28 and TRBJ2-3, with D maybe TRBD1 (5 bases). The V gene lost 3 bases and the J gene lost 4 bases, with 8 bases spanning the gap. The length of the CDR3 is 13 residues. Germline V lookup: CDR1 MDHEN, CDR2 SYDVKM. CDR3 protein: CASSFQGSDTQYF. CDR3 in DNA: TGTGCCAGCAGTTTTCAGGGATCAGATACGCAGTATTTT.

This clonotype has ten or more counts. The chain links TRBV4-2 to TRBJ2-7, with TRBD2 as a possible D gene (7 bases). The length of the CDR3 is 18 residues. The germline gives CDR1 LGHNA, CDR2 YNFKEQ. Trimming removed 1 base from V and 0 bases from J, with 19 bases in between. The chain's CDR3 is CASSQGGHGGRTSYEQYF. The DNA for the CDR3 is TGTGCCAGCAGCCAAGGTGGCCACGGGGGGCGGACCTCCTACGAGCAGTACTTC.

The chain is built from TRBV6-1 and TRBJ1-1, with D hard to call. The CDR3 extends over 15 amino acids. Trimming left V 4 bases short and J 1 base short, with 13 bases between. CDR1 MNHNS and CDR2 SASEGT come from the germline V gene. CDR3 coding DNA: TGTGCCAGCAGTGCAACGGTCAGGTCGAACACTGAAGCTTTCTTT. This translates into CASSATVRSNTEAFF.

This clonotype showed up just a few times. The gene calls are TRBV20-1 and TRBJ2-3; D call uncertain. The CDR3 is 15 amino acids. With 5 bases removed from V and 1 base from J, the gap between germline ends came to 16 bases. Germline V lookup: CDR1 DFQATT, CDR2 SNEGSKA (reference sequence). The CDR3 coding sequence is TGCAGTGCTTCCGGTCCCGAAAGTGGCACAGATACGCAGTATTTT. Its translation: CSASGPESGTDTQYF.

To note about this clonotype: The junction does not match germline at one end; this may be a read error. CDR3 in amino acids: CSAITGLHTKAFF. CDR3 DNA sequence: TGCAGTGCTATCACAGGGTTGCACACTAAAGCTTTCTTT. This rearrangement joins TRBV20-1 to TRBJ1-1, with D maybe TRBD1 (6 bases). CDR1 DFQATT and CDR2 SNEGSKA come from the germline V gene (reference sequence). The CDR3 consists of 13 residues.

This clonotype was seen more than once but under ten times. The chain links TRBV15 to TRBJ2-2; 7 bases fit TRBD2. CDR3 length: 17 residues. The V gene end was trimmed by 0 bases and the J gene end by 0 bases; junction bases not matched to a gene: 4. CDR1 and CDR2 (germline): LNHNV, YYDKDF (reference sequence). The CDR3 spells CATSRDHSGANTGELFF. CDR3 nucleotides: TGTGCCACCAGCAGAGATCACAGCGGGGCGAACACCGGGGAGCTGTTTTTT. Full variable domain (outside the CDR3, taken from reference TRBV15 and TRBJ2-2): DAMVIQNPRYQVTQFGKPVTLSCSQTLNHNVMYWYQQKSSQAPKLLFHYYDKDFNNEADTPDNFQSRRPNTSFCFLDIRSPGLGDTAMYLCATSRDHSGANTGELFFGEGSRLTVL.

This clonotype has only a few counts. This chain joins TRBV6-2 or TRBV6-3 and TRBJ2-5; D tentatively fits TRBD1 or TRBD2 (5 bases each). Germline V gene sequence: CDR1 MNHEY, CDR2 SVGEGT. This CDR3 comprises 17 residues. V was pared by 0 bases and J by 5 bases, with 19 bases between. CDR3: CASSYSRGRFKGETQYF. The CDR3 DNA reads TGTGCCAGCAGTTACTCGAGGGGCAGATTCAAGGGGGAGACCCAGTACTTC.

In regard to this clonotype: No conserved phenylalanine or tryptophan is present at the end of the CDR3, so a read error is the likely explanation. The V and J genes are TRBV6-1 and TRBJ1-4; D is possibly TRBD1 (6 bases). CDR1 and CDR2 (germline): MNHNS, SASEGT. The CDR3 loop spans 14 amino acids. V was clipped by 1 base and J by 8 bases, with 11 bases between them. As DNA, the CDR3 is TGTGCCAGCAGTGAAGGGACAGCAAGCGAAAAACTGTTTTCT. The encoded protein is CASSEGTASEKLFS.

The rearrangement links TRBV19 to TRBJ1-4; 7 nucleotides match TRBD1. The V gene's germline CDR1 is LNHDA and CDR2 SQIVND (reference sequence). Losses at the gene ends were 5 bases for V and 7 bases for J; bases not matched to a gene: 10. This CDR3 region has 15 residues. The CDR3 DNA sequence: TGTGCCAGTAGTTTCCGACAGGGCCTTCGTGAAAAACTGTTTTTT. The encoded protein is CASSFRQGLREKLFF.

The V call is TRBV6-2 or TRBV6-3, the J call TRBJ2-1, with TRBD2 matching 13 bases. The germline V gene has CDR1 MNHEY and CDR2 SVGEGT. CDR3 length: 15 amino acids. V lost 2 bases to trimming and J lost 8 bases; unmatched junction nucleotides: 3. The CDR3 region has the DNA TGTGCCAGCAGTTACATAGGACTAGCGGGGGATGAGCAGTTCTTC. Translated: CASSYIGLAGDEQFF.

Relative to its sample, this clonotype is medium-sized. The chain uses TRBV9 and TRBJ2-2; 10 nucleotides align to TRBD2. This CDR3 spans 16 amino acids. Germline V gene data show CDR1 as SGDLS and CDR2 as YYNGEE. V was clipped by 4 bases and J by 2 bases; unmatched bases: 5. The CDR3 spells CASSHGLAVNTGELFF. Here the CDR3 DNA reads TGTGCCAGCAGCCACGGACTAGCGGTCAACACCGGGGAGCTGTTTTTT.

For this clonotype: A much larger clone lies one base from this, so it may be a read error. CDR3 protein: CTSVRGGSTDTQYF. In DNA form, the CDR3 reads TGCACCAGCGTGCGGGGGGGAAGCACAGATACGCAGTATTTT. The chain is built from TRBV5-1 and TRBJ2-3, with TRBD2 matching 9 bases. The CDR3 covers 14 residues. Germline assignment: CDR1 SGHRS and CDR2 YFSETQ.

The chain combines TRBV10-3 with TRBJ2-5, with 9 bases lining up with TRBD1. The CDR3 has 14 residues. With V trimmed by 10 bases and J by 4 bases, 10 bases remained unmatched. CDR1 is ENHRY and CDR2 is SYGVKD in the germline V gene. CDR3 in amino acids: CATKGDRDGETQYF. The CDR3, as DNA: TGTGCCACTAAGGGGGACAGGGACGGAGAGACCCAGTACTTC.

Regarding this clonotype: Being one base from a much bigger clone, this may be a read error. The chain couples TRBV4-1 to TRBJ2-4; D might be TRBD2 (5 bases). The V end lost 4 bases, the J end lost 7 bases, and 17 bases lay between the germline ends. Per germline, CDR1 MGHRA and CDR2 YSYEKL. The CDR3 loop spans 15 amino acids. CDR3 in DNA: TGCGCCAGCAGCCCCCGGGGAGCGAGAACGAACATTCAGTACTTC. Protein product: CASSPRGARTNIQYF.

This clonotype appeared a few times. CDR3 in DNA: TGCGCCAGCAGCCCAGGGGACTACTCATTGGAGACCCAGTACTTC. This codes for CASSPGDYSLETQYF. The chain couples TRBV5-1 to TRBJ2-5; tentative D call: TRBD2 (7 bases). The V gene lost 4 bases and the J gene lost 5 bases, with 18 bases spanning the gap. Germline lookup yields CDR1 SGHRS and CDR2 YFSETQ. CDR3 length equals 15 residues.

This clonotype showed up just a few times. The rearrangement links TRBV5-1 to TRBJ2-1; 11 nucleotides align to TRBD2. The CDR3 loop spans 16 amino acids. Germline trimming cut 2 bases from V and 5 bases from J; bases unmatched to any gene: 6. The germline V gene has CDR1 SGHRS and CDR2 YFSETQ. The CDR3 DNA is TGCGCCAGCAGCTTTACGCCGGGACTAGCGGACAATGAGCAGTTCTTC. It encodes CASSFTPGLADNEQFF.

In this sample, this clonotype turned up a few times. The rearrangement uses TRBV20-1 and TRBJ1-6; unclear D gene. Trimming took off 0 bases at V and 6 bases at J, with 9 bases between the two ends. The length of the CDR3 is 14 residues. Germline CDR1 reads DFQATT; CDR2 reads SNEGSKA (reference sequence). Here the CDR3 reads CSARDLGGNSPLHF. The CDR3 nucleotides read TGCAGTGCTAGAGATTTAGGTGGTAATTCACCCCTCCACTTT.

The V call is TRBV6-5, the J call TRBJ1-2, with 11 nucleotides matching TRBD1. V was pared by 8 bases and J by 3 bases, with 5 bases of the junction left unmatched. CDR1 is MNHEY, CDR2 SVGAGI, per germline. The CDR3 totals 14 residues. DNA of the CDR3: TGTGCCAGCGGAAGGACAGGGGGCGACTATGGCTACACCTTC. It is translated as CASGRTGGDYGYTF.

This clonotype came up a few times. The CDR3 DNA is TGTGCCAGCAGCCAAGATGGAGTCAGCGGGTTGAAAAACATTCAGTACTTC. Encoded protein: CASSQDGVSGLKNIQYF. The J gene is TRBJ2-4, the V gene TRBV4-2; maybe TRBD2 (6 bases). The CDR3 sequence is 17 residues long. V lost 0 bases to trimming and J lost 4 bases, with 16 bases between them. Germline loops: CDR1 LGHNA, CDR2 YNFKEQ.